One sample yielded the 21 T cell receptor beta chains listed below, sequenced in a study of PD-1 blockade in classical Hodgkin lymphoma. Indicated time point: cycle 4 day 1 (C4D1), after 6 weeks of nivolumab. No patient escaped relapse after autologous stem cell transplantation, and brentuximab vedotin exposure varied. This table comes from immunoSEQ multiplex PCR, and its TCRdb copy is limited to in-frame clones, with some not included. Here the sample spans around 23,000 clones, approximately 85% being singletons. Sequencing used peripheral blood mononuclear cells (PBMCs), obtained before the fourth cycle of nivolumab. The receptor source for this set is a human donor with classical Hodgkin lymphoma.

The chain uses TRBV19 and TRBJ2-7, with D hard to call. The CDR3 is made up of 14 amino acids. CDR1 and CDR2 from the germline V gene are LNHDA and SQIVND (reference sequence). The V end was cut by 0 bases, the J end by 0 bases, with 6 bases between. As DNA, the CDR3 is TGTGCCAGTAGTATAGAGGTCCGCTCCTACGAGCAGTACTTC. Translation gives CASSIEVRSYEQYF.

This chain joins TRBV4-3 and TRBJ2-3; D unresolved. The CDR3 consists of 15 residues. The V and J ends lost 0 bases and 5 bases respectively, with 12 bases between them. Per germline, CDR1 LGHNA and CDR2 YSLEER. The CDR3: CASSQDLATGDTQYF. CDR3 DNA sequence: TGCGCCAGCAGCCAAGATTTGGCTACTGGAGATACGCAGTATTTT.

The chain recombines TRBV7-6 with TRBJ2-3; TRBD1 or TRBD2 may be the D gene (5 bases each). The germline gives CDR1 SGHVS, CDR2 FNYEAQ. The CDR3 is 15 residues long. Trimming stripped 2 bases from V and 1 base from J, with 10 bases between. In DNA, the CDR3 is TGTGCCAGCAGCTTACAGGGAGTGGGCACAGATACGCAGTATTTT. It codes for CASSLQGVGTDTQYF.

The V call is TRBV11-2, the J call TRBJ2-7, with 7 bases matching TRBD1. Germline-derived CDR1 and CDR2 are SGHAT and FQNNGV. The length of the CDR3 is 15 residues. V gave up 5 bases and J gave up 2 bases; unmatched junction bases: 9. CDR3 protein: CASSDVRQGPYEQYF. CDR3 in DNA: TGTGCCAGCAGCGACGTTCGACAGGGACCCTACGAGCAGTACTTC. Looking up the rest from reference TRBV11-2 and TRBJ2-7 gives the full variable domain: EAGVAQSPRYKIIEKRQSVAFWCNPISGHATLYWYQQILGQGPKLLIQFQNNGVVDDSQLPKDRFSAERLKGVDSTLKIQPAKLEDSAVYLCASSDVRQGPYEQYFGPGTRLTVT.

V gene TRBV6-5 combines with J gene TRBJ2-7; D may be TRBD2 (6 bases). There are 14 residues in the CDR3. Trimming left V 6 bases short and J 3 bases short, with 15 bases between. Germline values: CDR1 MNHEY, CDR2 SVGAGI. CDR3 residues: CASRPPGLYYEQYF. For the CDR3, the DNA is TGTGCCAGCAGGCCCCCGGGACTGTACTACGAGCAGTACTTC.

The V and J genes are TRBV7-2 and TRBJ1-1, with D possibly being TRBD1 (5 bases). Trimming removed 6 bases from V and 11 bases from J, with 19 bases in between. This CDR3 has 13 amino acids. Germline V gene lookup returns CDR1 SGHTA and CDR2 FQGNSA. The CDR3 DNA reads TGTGCCAGCAGACGTCCCGGGACGTTTTTCGCTTTCTTT. Its translation is CASRRPGTFFAFF. The full variable domain, its missing parts supplied by reference TRBV7-2 and TRBJ1-1, is GAGVSQSPSNKVTEKGKDVELRCDPISGHTALYWYRQSLGQGLEFLIYFQGNSAPDKSGLPSDRFSAERTGGSVSTLTIQRTQQEDSAVYLCASRRPGTFFAFFGQGTRLTVV.

The genes are TRBV7-9 and TRBJ1-5, with D tentatively TRBD1 (5 bases). In germline, CDR1 is SEHNR, CDR2 FQNEAQ (reference sequence). The CDR3 contains 14 residues. Trimming took 5 bases from V and 1 from J, leaving 9 bases between them. The CDR3 sequence: CASSVKGSNQPQHF. The CDR3 coding sequence is TGTGCCAGCAGCGTTAAGGGGAGCAATCAGCCCCAGCATTTT.

This sequence joins TRBV5-1 and TRBJ2-2; no firm D call. The CDR3 totals 14 residues. Germline loops: CDR1 SGHRS, CDR2 YFSETQ. Deletions cut 7 bases from V and 0 bases from J, with 10 bases between. CDR3 amino acids: CASGKASNTGELFF. CDR3 sequence (DNA): TGCGCCAGCGGAAAGGCGTCGAACACCGGGGAGCTGTTTTTT.

By proportion, this clone is medium-sized. This chain links TRBV7-8 with TRBJ1-1; TRBD1 aligns across 7 bases. The CDR3 is made up of 14 amino acids. V lost 7 bases, J lost 0 bases, and 5 bases stayed unmatched. The germline CDR1 and CDR2 sequences are SGHVS and FQNEAQ. The CDR3 nucleotides are TGTGCCAGCACCCCGGGACAGATGAACACTGAAGCTTTCTTT. Its protein is CASTPGQMNTEAFF.

The rearrangement joins TRBV5-6 to TRBJ1-2, with a weak D call TRBD1 (5 bases). Germline V lookup: CDR1 SGHDT, CDR2 YYEEEE. Trimming removed 0 bases at V and 4 bases at J, with 10 bases between. CDR3 length: 14 residues. CDR3 coding DNA: TGTGCCAGCAGCTTGGGGCAGGGCCTCTATGGCTACACCTTC. Encoded protein: CASSLGQGLYGYTF.

This chain joins TRBV4-1 and TRBJ2-1, with a tentative D call TRBD1 (6 bases). The CDR3 consists of 16 residues. CDR1 is MGHRA and CDR2 is YSYEKL in the germline V gene. V lost 1 base to trimming and J lost 8 bases, with 18 bases between them. The CDR3 is CASSQALGRGRDEQFF. CDR3 DNA: TGCGCCAGCAGCCAAGCCCTCGGCAGGGGAAGGGATGAGCAGTTCTTC.

The genes are TRBV5-4 and TRBJ2-3; D is uncertain. CDR1 is SGHNT and CDR2 is YYREEE in the germline V gene (reference sequence). V was shortened by 2 bases and J by 3 bases, with 10 bases between the two germline ends. The CDR3 consists of 14 residues. The CDR3 reads CASSFPQRTDTQYF. The CDR3 DNA is TGTGCCAGCAGCTTCCCCCAAAGGACAGATACGCAGTATTTT.

The chain couples TRBV19 to TRBJ1-1; D unresolved. Germline V gives CDR1 LNHDA, CDR2 SQIVND (reference sequence). The V end was cut by 7 bases, the J end by 0 bases, with 12 bases between. This CDR3 has 14 amino acids. CDR3 nucleotides: TGTGCCAGTACCCCTATTACCCTGAACACTGAAGCTTTCTTT. It encodes CASTPITLNTEAFF.

The genes are TRBV7-6 and TRBJ2-5, with D perhaps assigned TRBD1 or TRBD2 (5 bases each). V shed 0 bases and J shed 6 bases, with 5 bases lying between them. The germline V gene encodes CDR1 SGHVS and CDR2 FNYEAQ. The CDR3 extends over 12 amino acids. The CDR3: CASSLAGQTQYF. The CDR3 DNA sequence: TGTGCCAGCAGCTTAGCGGGACAGACCCAGTACTTC.

In its sample, this clone was seen once. The chain has TRBV11-2 and TRBJ1-4; no clear D. CDR1 is SGHAT and CDR2 is FQNNGV in the germline V gene. Trimming cost V 5 bases and J 0 bases, with 13 bases left between them. The CDR3 runs 16 residues. The CDR3 bases are TGTGCCAGCAGCCGTTTTGCGGCAGCAACTAATGAAAAACTGTTTTTT. It translates to CASSRFAAATNEKLFF. Filled out from reference TRBV11-2 and TRBJ1-4, the complete variable domain reads EAGVAQSPRYKIIEKRQSVAFWCNPISGHATLYWYQQILGQGPKLLIQFQNNGVVDDSQLPKDRFSAERLKGVDSTLKIQPAKLEDSAVYLCASSRFAAATNEKLFFGSGTQLSVL.

Only one count was recorded for this clone. The chain carries TRBV9 and TRBJ2-7; 8 nucleotides line up with TRBD1. The length of the CDR3 is 14 residues. Losses at the gene ends were 0 bases for V and 5 bases for J; bases not matched to a gene: 4. Germline V gene sequence: CDR1 SGDLS, CDR2 YYNGEE. CDR3 bases: TGTGCCAGCAGCGTAGGGACAGGGCCCCACGAGCAGTACTTC. It translates to CASSVGTGPHEQYF.

The sample holds one count of this clone. The chain links TRBV9 to TRBJ2-2; perhaps TRBD2 as D (6 bases). The V end lost 0 bases, the J end lost 2 bases, and 17 bases lay between the germline ends. The CDR3 contains 18 residues. Germline V gene data show CDR1 as SGDLS and CDR2 as YYNGEE. CDR3 region: CASSVVNLGTRNTGELFF. CDR3 nucleotides: TGTGCCAGCAGCGTAGTCAATTTAGGGACTCGTAACACCGGGGAGCTGTTTTTT.

The V and J genes are TRBV7-9 and TRBJ2-7; weak D call: TRBD1 (6 bases). V shed 1 base and J shed 2 bases, with 15 bases lying between them. The germline gives CDR1 SEHNR, CDR2 FQNEAQ (reference sequence). The CDR3 is made up of 16 amino acids. As DNA, the CDR3 is TGTGCCAGCAGCTTAGATGGCGCCAGGGGAGCCTACGAGCAGTACTTC. Translated, it gives CASSLDGARGAYEQYF.

This clone was detected only once. The rearrangement links TRBV29-1 to TRBJ2-1; D is perhaps TRBD1 or TRBD2 (6 bases each). Germline V gene data show CDR1 as SQVTM and CDR2 as ANQGSEA. V was shortened by 1 base and J by 3 bases, with 22 bases between the two germline ends. This CDR3 spans 18 amino acids. CDR3 bases: TGCAGCGTTGAAGGTCTCGAGCTCTGGGGGGCGGTCTACAATGAGCAGTTCTTC. It translates to CSVEGLELWGAVYNEQFF.

The genes are TRBV6-6 and TRBJ1-6; D remains unclear. Trimming removed 2 bases at V and 8 bases at J, with 10 bases between. The CDR3 covers 14 residues. Germline CDR1 MNHNY, CDR2 SVGAGI (reference sequence). This CDR3 is CASSYEVTYSPLHF. Here the CDR3 DNA reads TGTGCCAGCAGTTACGAGGTGACCTATTCACCCCTCCACTTT.

The chain is built from TRBV28 and TRBJ1-2; TRBD1 aligns across 9 bases. V shed 6 bases, J shed 3 bases, and the junction held 5 bases outside the gene matches. Germline CDR1 is MDHEN and CDR2 is SYDVKM. The CDR3 totals 14 residues. CDR3 protein: CASRGQGTYYGYTF. CDR3 nucleotide sequence: TGTGCCAGCAGGGGACAGGGAACTTACTATGGCTACACCTTC.